Listed below are T cell receptor beta chains from one sample, sequenced in a study of blood T cells in healthy people across ages. TCRdb itself ran the 5' RACE reads through MiXCR, one entry per CDR3 protein. The sample has hundreds of thousands of distinct CDR3 sequences, 32% seen once. The sequencing input was blood. The receptors were gathered from a woman of 80 years or more in good health. The CDR3 runs from the conserved cysteine through the conserved F or W. D genes are given only for firm matches. Size is stated for part of the rows, as once, few or many counts, or as a class when the clone is expanded.

abundance,j_gene,v_gene,d_gene,CDR3nt,CDR3aa
NA,TRBJ2-3,TRBV20-1,NA,TGCAGTGCTAGAGTCGAGCCGGGGTCCACAGATACGCAGTATTTT,CSARVEPGSTDTQYF
many,TRBJ2-1,TRBV11-3,NA,TGTGCCAGCAGCTTAGAAAGGGGAACCTACAATGAGCAGTTCTTC,CASSLERGTYNEQFF
NA,TRBJ2-5,TRBV5-1,TRBD2,TGCGCCAGCAGCTTGTCGGGGGGATTGGGCCAAGAGACCCAGTACTTC,CASSLSGGLGQETQYF
NA,TRBJ2-7,TRBV7-9,NA,TGTGCCAGCCATGGGCAAGTGGGGACGCAGCCAGGGGAGCAGTACTTC,CASHGQVGTQPGEQYF
many,TRBJ2-3,TRBV20-1,TRBD2,TGCAGTGCTAGAGCTCAGCTAGCGGGGGGTATATTTGATACGCAGTATTTT,CSARAQLAGGIFDTQYF
NA,TRBJ2-1,TRBV5-1,NA,TGCGCCAGCAGCTTGGGACAGGTCGACAATGAGCAGTTCTTC,CASSLGQVDNEQFF
NA,TRBJ1-5,TRBV24-1,TRBD1,TGTGCCACCCGCAAGGGGACAGGGAGGTATCAGCCCCAGCATTTT,CATRKGTGRYQPQHF
few,TRBJ1-1,TRBV20-1,NA,TGCAGTGCTAGGCTTCCGGGGCTAGGACCTGAAGCTTTCTTT,CSARLPGLGPEAFF
NA,TRBJ1-5,TRBV6-1,NA,TGTGCCAGCCGTGAAAACACAGGGTACAATCAGCCCCAGCATTTT,CASRENTGYNQPQHF
many,TRBJ1-6,TRBV5-1,NA,TGCGCCAGCAGCTTGCAACATAATTCACCCCTCCACTTT,CASSLQHNSPLHF
many,TRBJ2-3,TRBV3-1,NA,TGTGCCAGCAGCCAACTAGGTACAGATACGCAGTATTTT,CASSQLGTDTQYF
many,TRBJ1-1,TRBV7-9,NA,TGTGCCAGTACCGGGGCATCGGGAGGAGGGACTGAAGCTTTCTTT,CASTGASGGGTEAFF
few,TRBJ2-5,TRBV27,TRBD2,TGTGCCGGCAGTTTATCGGCTAGCGGGGGACTGCAGACCCAGTACTTC,CAGSLSASGGLQTQYF
NA,TRBJ2-7,TRBV29-1,NA,TGCAGCGTCGAAACAGACTCCTACGAGCAGTACTTC,CSVETDSYEQYF
NA,TRBJ1-1,TRBV6-5,NA,TGTGCCAGCAGTTACAGCGGCTTTGGGGGAGCTTTCTTT,CASSYSGFGGAFF
many,TRBJ1-2,TRBV12-3/TRBV12-4,TRBD1,TGTGCCAGCAGTCGACAGGGGGCCGCCCCCTTTGGCTACACCTTC,CASSRQGAAPFGYTF
NA,TRBJ1-2,TRBV12-3/TRBV12-4,TRBD1,TGTGCCAGCAGGGAGCGGGACAGCAATGGCTACACCTTC,CASRERDSNGYTF
many,TRBJ1-1,TRBV5-1,NA,TGCGCCAGCAGCTTGGAACTGCAGAACACTGAAGCTTTCTTT,CASSLELQNTEAFF
NA,TRBJ2-3,TRBV7-2,NA,TGTGCCAGCAGCTTAACCGGCGGGACGTGGAGCACAGATACGCGGTATTTT,CASSLTGGTWSTDTRYF
NA,TRBJ1-1,TRBV2,TRBD1,TGTGCCAGCAGGGGACAGGGGGAGACACCTGAAGCTTTCTTT,CASRGQGETPEAFF
NA,TRBJ1-1,TRBV7-2,NA,TGTGCCAGCAGCCCTAGGGGGAGTCCAGGGCACACTGAAGCTTTCTTT,CASSPRGSPGHTEAFF
many,TRBJ2-1,TRBV6-6,NA,TGTGCCAGCACCCAGGGGGGAGCGGAGGTCTCGGGTGAGCAGTTCTTC,CASTQGGAEVSGEQFF
many,TRBJ1-1,TRBV25-1,NA,TGTGCCAGCAGTGACCGTCTGCACCGAGCTTTCTTT,CASSDRLHRAFF
few,TRBJ1-1,TRBV15,NA,TGTGCCACCAGCAGAGATGTCCCACGCCGGACAGCGAACACTGAAGCTTTCTTT,CATSRDVPRRTANTEAFF
many,TRBJ2-2,TRBV20-1,TRBD2,TGCAGTGCTAGAAGCCTAGCGGTGAACACCGGGGAGCTGTTTTTT,CSARSLAVNTGELFF
NA,TRBJ1-1,TRBV5-1,NA,TGCGCCAGCTCAGCCGGGGACGCGTACACTGAAGCTTTCTTT,CASSAGDAYTEAFF
few,TRBJ2-3,TRBV29-1,TRBD2,TGCAGCGTCGACCGGACCGGCGGGGGACCTACCTTAAGCACAGATACGCAGTATTTT,CSVDRTGGGPTLSTDTQYF
many,TRBJ2-5,TRBV7-2,NA,TGTGCCAGCAGCTCCCTCGGAGAGGAAGGGACCCAGTACTTC,CASSSLGEEGTQYF
NA,TRBJ1-1,TRBV6-5,TRBD1,TGTGCCAGCAGTTACTTTTACAGGGGGTCGAACACTGAAGCTTTCTTT,CASSYFYRGSNTEAFF
NA,TRBJ2-3,TRBV9,TRBD2,TGTGCCAGCAGCGTAGGTCGGGGGTTGGGAGGGTATACAGATACGCAGTATTTT,CASSVGRGLGGYTDTQYF
many,TRBJ2-5,TRBV7-7,TRBD2,TGTGCTAGCAGCTCCCCTAAGGGCGGGGGGGCCCAAGAGACCCAGTACTTC,CASSSPKGGGAQETQYF
NA,TRBJ2-1,TRBV6-2/TRBV6-3,TRBD1,TGTGCCAGCAGTTTACGTGGGACAGCTATAAACAATGAGCAGTTCTTC,CASSLRGTAINNEQFF
many,TRBJ2-5,TRBV7-9,NA,TGTGCCAGCAGCTTAGGGGAGCTTGGGGCGGAGACCCAGTACTTC,CASSLGELGAETQYF
NA,TRBJ1-2,TRBV10-3,NA,TGTGCCATCAGTTTTGAATCTAACTATGGCTACACCTTC,CAISFESNYGYTF
many,TRBJ2-6,TRBV12-3/TRBV12-4,NA,TGTGCCAGCAGCCAAATCTTCGCGAGGAGCTCTGGGGCCAACGTCCTGACTTTC,CASSQIFARSSGANVLTF
many,TRBJ1-2,TRBV7-2,NA,TGTGCCAGCAGCACCGGACGGTCCCTTAACTATGGCTACACCTTC,CASSTGRSLNYGYTF
many,TRBJ2-5,TRBV11-3,TRBD2,TGTGCCAGCAGCTTAGGTACCCTAGCGGGGGCGGCTGAGACCCAGTACTTC,CASSLGTLAGAAETQYF
NA,TRBJ1-1,TRBV2,TRBD1,TGTGCCAGCAGCCTATTTGATACAGGGGGTGGCAACACTGAAGCTTTCTTT,CASSLFDTGGGNTEAFF
many,TRBJ2-3,TRBV7-8,NA,TGTGCCAGCGGCCGGAGCTCCTCCGGATCGCAGTATTTT,CASGRSSSGSQYF
NA,TRBJ2-3,TRBV28,NA,TGTGCCAGCAGCCAAGGAGGACGGCGAGTTACGCAGTATTTT,CASSQGGRRVTQYF
many,TRBJ2-1,TRBV7-2,TRBD2,TGTGCCAGCAGCCCAGGGAGCGGGGGCCCCTACAATGAGCAGTTCTTC,CASSPGSGGPYNEQFF
many,TRBJ2-3,TRBV6-2/TRBV6-3,NA,TGTGCCAGCAGCGGATGGGAAAATACGCAGTATTTT,CASSGWENTQYF
NA,TRBJ2-2,TRBV5-1,NA,TGCGCCAGCAGGACGGGGTCCCGGAACACCGGGGAGCTGTTTTTT,CASRTGSRNTGELFF
many,TRBJ2-7,TRBV6-2/TRBV6-3,NA,TGTGCCAGCAGCGACAGAGTCTCGGGCGAGCAGTACTTC,CASSDRVSGEQYF
NA,TRBJ1-2,TRBV29-1,NA,TGCAGCGTTGAAGTCCAGCCAGGGGATCATGGCTACACCTTC,CSVEVQPGDHGYTF
NA,TRBJ2-4,TRBV14,TRBD1,TGTGCCAGCAGCCAAGATAAGACAGGGGGAGACATTCAGTACTTC,CASSQDKTGGDIQYF
NA,TRBJ2-7,TRBV6-2/TRBV6-3,NA,TGTGCCAGCAGTAGAGATGTACGGGGGGCATCGACCTCCTACGAGCAGTACTTC,CASSRDVRGASTSYEQYF
many,TRBJ2-1,TRBV5-6,TRBD1,TGTGCCAGCAGCTTAACCAGGGGGAGAGTTGGGAATGAGCAGTTCTTC,CASSLTRGRVGNEQFF
many,TRBJ2-3,TRBV5-1,NA,TGCGCCAGCAGTCGGGACTCCACTCCGGGAGATACGCAGTATTTT,CASSRDSTPGDTQYF
many,TRBJ2-1,TRBV3-1,NA,TGTGCCAGCAGCCAAGAACAGGGTTTGTATGAGCAGTTCTTC,CASSQEQGLYEQFF
NA,TRBJ2-5,TRBV10-3,NA,TGTGCCACTGGGATAGCAGGACAAGAGACCCAGTACTTC,CATGIAGQETQYF
NA,TRBJ2-5,TRBV20-1,NA,TGCAGTGCTAGAACCGGGAGACAAGAGACCCAGTACTTC,CSARTGRQETQYF
many,TRBJ1-2,TRBV21-1,NA,TGTGCCAGCTGCTGGGGGGGCTACACCTTC,CASCWGGYTF
many,TRBJ1-1,TRBV7-2,NA,TGTGCCAGCAGCTTGGCCACACGAGGGAACACTGAAGCTTTCTTT,CASSLATRGNTEAFF
many,TRBJ2-5,TRBV9,TRBD1,TGTGCCAGCAGCGAGGGGACCCGGGACAGGAGGGAGACCCAGTACTTC,CASSEGTRDRRETQYF
many,TRBJ2-3,TRBV7-6,NA,TGTGCCAGCAGCTTAAAACAACCGGGCGATACGCAGTATTTT,CASSLKQPGDTQYF